In this sample, the clone carrying this TCR beta chain turned up a few times. The antigen is unknown. This sample is drawn from a study of post-analysis software for immune sequencing data. Overall study context: Multiple sclerosis in the patients followed relapsing-remitting, secondary progressive and progressive-relapsing courses. Points from the study as a whole: Samples sharing a preparation batch grouped tightly together when assessed by F measure. Among roughly 5 TRBV segments more frequent in patients than controls were TRBV5-6, TRBV5-1 and TRBV20-1. Significantly decreased normalized Chao1 diversity was recorded for multiple sclerosis patients relative to controls.

Between the trimmed V and J ends, which lost 4 bases and 8 bases, there was a span of 16 bases. The CDR3 consists of 15 residues. Germline CDR1 is SGDLS and CDR2 is YYNGEE. Unique molecular identifiers tagged the TCR beta cDNA libraries. The source material, 1 to 10 million T cells, gave rise to about 500,000 cDNA molecules. TCRdb recomputed calls from the PCR reads with MiXCR, one row per CDR3 protein. In the table there are roughly 800,000 distinct CDR3 sequences, 53% of which are singletons. This receptor was obtained from a girl between 5 and 17 years old with multiple sclerosis. The sample was blood. V gene TRBV9 combines with J gene TRBJ1-6; D gene ambiguous. The CDR3 is CASSLQPTTDSPLHF. The CDR3 coding sequence is TGTGCCAGCAGCTTACAGCCAACGACGGATTCACCCCTCCACTTT.